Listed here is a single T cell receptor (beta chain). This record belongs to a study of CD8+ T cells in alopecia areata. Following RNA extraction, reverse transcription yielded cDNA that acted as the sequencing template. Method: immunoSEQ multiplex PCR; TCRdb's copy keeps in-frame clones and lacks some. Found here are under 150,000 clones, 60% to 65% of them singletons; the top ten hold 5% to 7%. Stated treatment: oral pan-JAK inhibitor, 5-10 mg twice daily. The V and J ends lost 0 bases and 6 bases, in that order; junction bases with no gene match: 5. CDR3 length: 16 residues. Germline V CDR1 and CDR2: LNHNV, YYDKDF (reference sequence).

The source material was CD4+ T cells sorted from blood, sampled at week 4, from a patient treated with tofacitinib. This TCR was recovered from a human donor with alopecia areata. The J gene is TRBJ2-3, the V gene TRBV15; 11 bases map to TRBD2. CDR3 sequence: CATSRELAGVLDTQYF. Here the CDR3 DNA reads TGTGCCACCAGCAGAGAACTAGCGGGAGTGTTGGATACGCAGTATTTT.